The 15 T cell receptor beta chains below all came from one sample that was sequenced in a study of OX40 agonist ivuxolimab in advanced cancers. The protocol was immunoSEQ multiplex PCR, while the TCRdb copy is restricted to in-frame clones and leaves out a portion. The table has about 70,000 clones, roughly 80% seen once. This sample comprised CD4+ or CD8+ T cells sorted from blood, obtained in a trial of the OX40 agonist ivuxolimab. These receptors were obtained from an adult with an advanced solid tumor such as melanoma, head and neck, liver or kidney cancer.

The chain joins TRBV18 to TRBJ1-1; no clear D gene. The V gene lost 2 bases and the J gene lost 1 base, with 5 bases spanning the gap. Per the germline V gene, CDR1 is KGHSH and CDR2 is LQKENI. The CDR3 contains 13 residues. The CDR3 is CASSPSQNTEAFF. For the CDR3, the DNA is TGTGCCAGCTCACCAAGCCAGAACACTGAAGCTTTCTTT.

The rearrangement joins TRBV19 to TRBJ2-7; 7 nucleotides match TRBD2. CDR1 is LNHDA, CDR2 SQIVND, per germline (reference sequence). This CDR3 region has 13 residues. Trimming cost V 9 bases and J 6 bases; bases outside gene matches: 11. This CDR3 reads CASRSSGTVEQYF. In DNA, the CDR3 is TGTGCCAGCAGGTCTAGCGGAACCGTCGAGCAGTACTTC.

The chain joins TRBV18 to TRBJ2-5, with unresolved D. Trimming took 2 bases from V and 5 from J, leaving 9 bases between them. CDR1 is KGHSH, CDR2 LQKENI, per germline. The CDR3 is 13 residues long. The CDR3 DNA reads as TGTGCCAGCTCACCAGACTCCGGGGAGACCCAGTACTTC. Protein sequence: CASSPDSGETQYF.

This clone appeared a few times. The chain has TRBV4-2 and TRBJ2-3; D not resolved. Germline loops: CDR1 LGHNA, CDR2 YNFKEQ. With 4 bases removed from V and 1 base from J, the gap between germline ends came to 12 bases. There are 15 residues in the CDR3. The CDR3 sequence is CASSPETIGTDTQYF. The CDR3, as DNA: TGTGCCAGCAGCCCAGAAACGATTGGCACAGATACGCAGTATTTT.

This clone has just a few counts. The gene calls are TRBV7-2 and TRBJ1-5; the D is unclear. Trimming took 5 bases from V and 4 from J, leaving 9 bases between them. In germline, CDR1 is SGHTA, CDR2 FQGNSA. The CDR3 has 13 residues. CDR3 protein: CASSLQPNQPQHF. CDR3 nucleotide sequence: TGTGCCAGCAGCCTCCAGCCTAATCAGCCCCAGCATTTT.

This chain connects TRBV7-8 to TRBJ1-6; 9 positions agree with TRBD1. From germline, CDR1 is SGHVS and CDR2 FQNEAQ. V lost 1 base, J lost 8 bases, and 3 bases stayed unmatched. The CDR3 length is 15 residues. The CDR3 sequence is CASSLDRGRDSPLHF. CDR3 coding DNA: TGTGCCAGCAGCTTAGACAGGGGGCGGGATTCACCCCTCCACTTT.

V is TRBV19 and J is TRBJ1-5, with D perhaps TRBD1 (5 bases). The CDR3 has 18 amino acids. V lost 4 bases, J lost 2 bases, and 21 bases lay in between. Germline V lookup: CDR1 LNHDA, CDR2 SQIVND (reference sequence). This CDR3 reads CASSRPHQGVVGNQPQHF. For the CDR3, the DNA is TGTGCCAGTAGTAGACCACACCAAGGGGTAGTAGGCAATCAGCCCCAGCATTTT.

Details on this clone: Other DNA sequences from this sample encode an identical CDR3 as well. The V gene is TRBV28, the J gene TRBJ1-2, with D possibly TRBD1 on 6 matching bases. Germline CDR1 MDHEN, CDR2 SYDVKM. CDR3 size: 13 residues. With 2 bases removed from V and 8 bases from J, the gap between germline ends came to 12 bases. CDR3 DNA: TGTGCCAGCAGTTTACTCCAGGGGCCGGGCTACACCTTC. Its protein is CASSLLQGPGYTF.

V is TRBV6-5 and J is TRBJ1-5, with 8 bases identical to TRBD1. Germline loops: CDR1 MNHEY, CDR2 SVGAGI. The trim removed 6 bases at V and 3 bases at J, leaving 7 bases unmatched. This CDR3 has 15 residues. CDR3 coding DNA: TGTGCCAGCAGACGAGCAGGGGGCGACAATCAGCCCCAGCATTTT. Encoded protein: CASRRAGGDNQPQHF.

The chain couples TRBV13 to TRBJ2-1; possible D gene TRBD1, 5 bases. This CDR3 is built from 16 residues. Trimming stripped 5 bases from V and 2 bases from J, with 16 bases between. The germline gives CDR1 PRHDT, CDR2 FYEKMQ (reference sequence). The CDR3 loop reads CASSKPGQGPYNEQFF. The CDR3 DNA is TGTGCCAGCAGCAAGCCCGGGCAGGGCCCCTACAATGAGCAGTTCTTC.

The chain carries TRBV2 and TRBJ2-7; TRBD1 agrees at 9 bases. CDR1 SNHLY and CDR2 FYNNEI come from the germline V gene. The CDR3 is 14 amino acids. V was pared by 4 bases and J by 5 bases, with 6 bases of the junction left unmatched. The DNA for the CDR3 is TGTGCCAGCAGTGCGGACAGGGGAACCAACGAGCAGTACTTC. This encodes CASSADRGTNEQYF. The full variable domain, its missing parts supplied by reference TRBV2 and TRBJ2-7, is EPEVTQTPSHQVTQMGQEVILRCVPISNHLYFYWYRQILGQKVEFLVSFYNNEISEKSEIFDDQFSVERPDGSNFTLKIRSTKLEDSAMYFCASSADRGTNEQYFGPGTRLTVT.

Here the CDR3 DNA reads TGTGCCAGCAGATCAATTGCCGGCTCCAATGAGCAGTTCTTC. Amino acids: CASRSIAGSNEQFF. The chain combines TRBV27 with TRBJ2-1; D unclear. V shed 6 bases and J shed 6 bases, with 15 bases lying between them. CDR3 length: 14 residues. In germline, CDR1 is MNHEY, CDR2 SMNVEV (reference sequence).

The chain joins TRBV11-2 to TRBJ2-6; possibly TRBD1 or TRBD2 for D (5 bases each). The CDR3 contains 14 residues. The germline V gene encodes CDR1 SGHAT and CDR2 FQNNGV. The V end lost 5 bases, the J end lost 8 bases, and 13 bases lay between the germline ends. The CDR3 DNA sequence: TGTGCCAGCAGCCGAGGGACCCCGCCCAACGTCCTGACTTTC. This translates into CASSRGTPPNVLTF. The full variable domain, rest sourced from reference TRBV11-2 and TRBJ2-6, is EAGVAQSPRYKIIEKRQSVAFWCNPISGHATLYWYQQILGQGPKLLIQFQNNGVVDDSQLPKDRFSAERLKGVDSTLKIQPAKLEDSAVYLCASSRGTPPNVLTFGAGSRLTVL.

This clone appeared once. The V and J genes are TRBV15 and TRBJ2-3; D not certain. Germline assignment: CDR1 LNHNV and CDR2 YYDKDF (reference sequence). The CDR3 contains 14 residues. The ends were cut back, 10 bases at V and 0 bases at J, with 14 bases in the middle. The CDR3 sequence: CASRRDASTDTQYF. As DNA, the CDR3 is TGTGCCAGCCGAAGGGATGCTAGCACAGATACGCAGTATTTT.

To note about this clone: At one end the junction does not follow the germline gene, possibly because of a read error. The chain uses TRBV19 and TRBJ1-5; 8 bases match TRBD1. Germline V gives CDR1 LNHDA, CDR2 SQIVND (reference sequence). This CDR3 is built from 13 residues. CDR3 region: CATSGQGKQPQHF. The CDR3 DNA reads TGTGCCACCTCTGGACAGGGCAAACAGCCCCAGCATTTT.